This record covers a single T cell receptor (beta chain). The target antigen is unknown. This sample is drawn from a study of identical twins. Findings and caveats of the study: Models predicted too little out-of-frame TCR alpha sharing in monozygotic twins.

Trimming shortened V by 4 bases and J by 6 bases, and 16 bases separated the two germline ends. The germline V gene has CDR1 MNHEY and CDR2 SVGAGI. The CDR3 is 15 amino acids. TCRdb re-derived calls from the 5' RACE reads in MiXCR, one entry per CDR3 protein. Of under 900,000 distinct CDR3 sequences listed, roughly 18% were seen once; the top ten hold around 13%. Another study also made use of these data, one on T cells expressing NK-cell markers. That report notes: Among CD8+ T cells from about six donors, dominant NKG2C+ clonotypes accounted for about 1.0-7.0%.

The TCR originated in a young woman in good health. The sequencing sample was made of PBMCs. This sequence joins TRBV6-5 and TRBJ2-1, with TRBD2 as a possible D gene (6 bases). Here the CDR3 reads CASSLSGTPFNEQFF. In DNA form, the CDR3 reads TGTGCCAGCAGTTTATCCGGGACTCCCTTCAATGAGCAGTTCTTC.